This TCR beta chain was sequenced in a study of technical replicates of blood from several donors. Data came from immunoSEQ multiplex PCR; TCRdb stores just in-frame clones and leaves some out. The sample contains more than 65,000 clones, 75% to 95% of which appear only once. This CDR3 has 12 amino acids. V was cut by 5 bases and J by 11 bases, with 15 bases left in between. Per germline, CDR1 SEHNR and CDR2 FQNEAQ (reference sequence). The sequence came from a human donor in good health. Some clones in this sample may be carry-over from other donors' samples. Sequenced input: T cells isolated from PBMCs. This rearrangement joins TRBV7-9 to TRBJ1-1, with D perhaps matching TRBD1 (5 bases). The CDR3 loop is CASSPRGELAFF. The CDR3 nucleotides are TGTGCCAGCAGCCCCCGGGGGGAACTGGCTTTCTTT.